Listed here are 27 T cell receptor beta chains from one sample, sequenced in a study of shared clonotypes between healthy human individuals. Assay: immunoSEQ multiplex PCR; the TCRdb copy retains only in-frame clones and omits some. The sample yields about 770,000 clones, over 55% seen once. The sample consisted of memory CD4+ T cells sorted from blood. The subset is: CD45RA-negative fraction. The receptor source for this set is a woman aged 25 to 39 in good health.

The V call is TRBV5-1, the J call TRBJ1-2, with TRBD1 as a possible D gene (5 bases). The CDR3 is 15 amino acids. CDR1 SGHRS and CDR2 YFSETQ come from the germline V gene. V was shortened by 0 bases and J by 4 bases, with 13 bases between the two germline ends. CDR3 region: CASSLGDSNPYGYTF. The CDR3 nucleotides read TGCGCCAGCAGCTTGGGTGACAGTAACCCCTATGGCTACACCTTC.

CDR3 in DNA: TGTGCCAGCAGCCTGGACGGGTCAGCCGGGGAGCTGTTTTTT. It is translated as CASSLDGSAGELFF. V is TRBV11-3 and J is TRBJ2-2; no clear D gene. Trimming stripped 5 bases from V and 6 bases from J, with 13 bases between. CDR1 SGHNT and CDR2 YENEEA come from the germline V gene. The CDR3 covers 14 residues.

In this sample, this clone turned up a few times. The J gene is TRBJ2-7, the V gene TRBV2, with 8 positions matching TRBD2. The CDR3 is 15 amino acids. Trimming removed 5 bases from V and 2 bases from J; junction bases left unmatched: 8. Germline CDR1 and CDR2: SNHLY and FYNNEI. CDR3 DNA sequence: TGTGCCAGCAGTCCTTTGACTAGCGAGGCCTACGAGCAGTACTTC. This encodes CASSPLTSEAYEQYF.

V gene TRBV19 combines with J gene TRBJ2-7, with D maybe TRBD1 (5 bases). Germline V gene lookup returns CDR1 LNHDA and CDR2 SQIVND (reference sequence). The length of the CDR3 is 15 residues. Trimming shortened V by 4 bases and J by 0 bases, and 13 bases separated the two germline ends. The CDR3 protein is CASSRGQVSSYEQYF. CDR3 in DNA: TGTGCCAGTAGTAGGGGCCAAGTAAGCTCCTACGAGCAGTACTTC.

The chain has TRBV7-2 and TRBJ2-7, with TRBD2 identical over 7 bases. The germline gives CDR1 SGHTA, CDR2 FQGNSA. This CDR3 is 14 amino acids long. J was trimmed by 2 bases and V by 2 bases; bases with no gene match: 3. The CDR3 DNA sequence: TGTGCCAGCAGCTTACAGCGGGGAACCTACGAGCAGTACTTC. It yields the protein CASSLQRGTYEQYF.

J is TRBJ2-7 and V is TRBV27; 9 bases are shared with TRBD2. V was pared by 8 bases and J by 0 bases, with 2 bases of the junction left unmatched. The germline V gene has CDR1 MNHEY and CDR2 SMNVEV (reference sequence). There are 13 residues in the CDR3. The CDR3: CASRTSASYEQYF. The DNA for the CDR3 is TGTGCCAGCCGGACTAGCGCCTCCTACGAGCAGTACTTC.

The chain employs TRBV11-3 and TRBJ2-1; 11 bases agree with TRBD2. CDR3 size: 15 residues. After removal of 4 bases from V and 3 bases from J, the junction contained 2 bases not matched to a gene. The germline CDR1 and CDR2 sequences are SGHNT and YENEEA. CDR3 DNA sequence: TGTGCCAGCAGCTCCGGGACTAGCGGCTACAATGAGCAGTTCTTC. Translated, it gives CASSSGTSGYNEQFF.

This chain links TRBV23-1 with TRBJ2-1; no firm D call. TRBV23-1 has ORF status, its function being uncertain. CDR3 length: 16 residues. V lost 7 bases and J lost 0, with 16 bases in between. CDR3: CASTPATLSSYNEQFF. CDR3 nucleotide sequence: TGCGCCAGCACTCCAGCGACCCTAAGCTCCTACAATGAGCAGTTCTTC.

This clone has more than one count but fewer than ten. The chain employs TRBV11-3 and TRBJ2-7; D call uncertain. CDR1 is SGHNT and CDR2 is YENEEA in the germline V gene. V lost 5 bases and J lost 7, with 12 bases in between. The CDR3 extends over 12 amino acids. CDR3 nucleotide sequence: TGTGCCAGCAGCGGCGTGACTCTGGAGCAGTACTTC. Translation gives CASSGVTLEQYF.

The chain couples TRBV5-6 to TRBJ2-7; no reliable D call. Germline V gene sequence: CDR1 SGHDT, CDR2 YYEEEE. CDR3 length equals 16 residues. Trimming took 0 bases from V and 2 from J, leaving 15 bases between them. As DNA, the CDR3 is TGTGCCAGCAGCTTGGCCGACCTTTGGATCCCCTACGAGCAGTACTTC. Its translation is CASSLADLWIPYEQYF.

The chain couples TRBV7-9 to TRBJ1-2; D might be TRBD1 (5 bases). There are 15 residues in the CDR3. The V and J ends lost 0 bases and 2 bases respectively, with 10 bases between them. Germline-derived CDR1 and CDR2 are SEHNR and FQNEAQ (reference sequence). CDR3 loop: CASSLAVTENYGYTF. The CDR3 DNA follows: TGTGCCAGCAGCTTAGCGGTGACAGAAAACTATGGCTACACCTTC.

This sequence joins TRBV25-1 and TRBJ2-2; D is possibly TRBD1 (5 bases). The V gene's germline CDR1 is MGHDK and CDR2 SYGVNS. The CDR3 runs 14 residues. V was cut by 5 bases and J by 1 base, with 8 bases left in between. This chain's CDR3 is CASSSTGNTGELFF. The CDR3 region has the DNA TGTGCCAGCAGTTCAACAGGGAACACCGGGGAGCTGTTTTTT.

The chain is built from TRBV18 and TRBJ1-4; D is undetermined. The CDR3 length is 17 residues. Trimming cost V 3 bases and J 0 bases, with 14 bases left between them. The germline gives CDR1 KGHSH, CDR2 LQKENI. CDR3 nucleotide sequence: TGTGCCAGCTCACCGGACGGTAGTATGGCAACTAATGAAAAACTGTTTTTT. It encodes CASSPDGSMATNEKLFF. Supplemented by reference TRBV18 and TRBJ1-4, the full variable domain reads NAGVMQNPRHLVRRRGQEARLRCSPMKGHSHVYWYRQLPEEGLKFMVYLQKENIIDESGMPKERFSAEFPKEGPSILRIQQVVRGDSAAYFCASSPDGSMATNEKLFFGSGTQLSVL.

The chain has TRBV18 and TRBJ1-1; D remains ambiguous. This CDR3 is 15 amino acids long. Trimming removed 3 bases from V and 3 bases from J, with 14 bases in between. Germline V CDR1 and CDR2: KGHSH, LQKENI. This chain's CDR3 is CASSPVPRVDTEAFF. The CDR3, as DNA: TGTGCCAGCTCACCGGTTCCTCGCGTGGACACTGAAGCTTTCTTT.

This chain joins TRBV5-4 and TRBJ1-4, with D possibly being TRBD1 (5 bases). Deletions cut 4 bases from V and 0 bases from J, with 16 bases between. Germline CDR1 reads SGHNT; CDR2 reads YYREEE (reference sequence). CDR3 length equals 17 residues. CDR3 sequence reads: CASSADRGEATNEKLFF. CDR3 coding DNA: TGTGCCAGCAGCGCCGACAGAGGGGAAGCAACTAATGAAAAACTGTTTTTT.

V is TRBV28 and J is TRBJ2-7, with D perhaps given as TRBD1 or TRBD2 (5 bases each). The CDR3 consists of 12 residues. Germline CDR1 and CDR2: MDHEN and SYDVKM. Deletions cut 2 bases from V and 9 bases from J, with 11 bases between. CDR3 region: CASSLEGSMQYF. DNA for the CDR3: TGTGCCAGCAGTTTAGAGGGGTCTATGCAGTACTTC.

The chain has TRBV27 and TRBJ2-3, with 8 bases identical to TRBD2. The V and J ends lost 8 bases and 3 bases, in that order; junction bases with no gene match: 10. The CDR3 contains 15 residues. Germline CDR1 reads MNHEY; CDR2 reads SMNVEV (reference sequence). CDR3 sequence: CASGGRASGTDTQYF. In DNA form, the CDR3 reads TGTGCCAGCGGGGGACGTGCTAGCGGGACAGATACGCAGTATTTT.

This clone was detected a few times. The chain links TRBV28 to TRBJ1-2; D perhaps matches TRBD1 (6 bases). This CDR3 comprises 13 residues. Trimming left V 3 bases short and J 5 bases short, with 10 bases between. Germline V gives CDR1 MDHEN, CDR2 SYDVKM. The CDR3 here is CASSFGRGYGYTF. The CDR3 region has the DNA TGTGCCAGCAGTTTTGGCAGGGGTTATGGCTACACCTTC.

DNA for the CDR3: TGTGCCAGCAGTTTAGGTATCAGAGTCGTGGGCTATGGCTACACCTTC. Its protein is CASSLGIRVVGYGYTF. The chain has TRBV28 and TRBJ1-2; the D is unclear. CDR3 length: 16 residues. Looked up from germline, CDR1 is MDHEN and CDR2 is SYDVKM. V lost 2 bases and J lost 4, with 17 bases in between.

With respect to this clone: The junction does not match germline at one end; this may be a read error. This chain links TRBV7-2 with TRBJ1-2; 10 positions match TRBD1. This CDR3 is 16 amino acids long. Germline CDR1 SGHTA, CDR2 FQGNSA. The CDR3 here is CASSLASTTGGEVHTF. CDR3 DNA: TGTGCCAGCAGCCTAGCCTCGACGACAGGGGGCGAGGTACACACCTTC.

This rearrangement joins TRBV30 to TRBJ2-3, with 8 nucleotides matching TRBD2. Per the germline V gene, CDR1 is GTSNPN and CDR2 is SVGIG (reference sequence). V gave up 1 base and J gave up 5 bases; unmatched junction bases: 14. This CDR3 has 17 residues. CDR3 nucleotide sequence: TGTGCCTGGAGTGGGTCGGGTCTTGCGGGGGGCGTAGATACGCAGTATTTT. Translated: CAWSGSGLAGGVDTQYF.

Of note for this clone: A much larger clone lies a single base off, so this may be a read error. The V and J genes are TRBV27 and TRBJ2-7, with D unresolved. V lost 9 bases, J lost 4 bases, and 1 base lay in between. The CDR3 length is 8 residues. Germline CDR1 reads MNHEY; CDR2 reads SMNVEV (reference sequence). CDR3 sequence (DNA): TGTGCCAGGTACGAGCAGTACTTC. It encodes CARYEQYF.

The rearrangement uses TRBV6-6 and TRBJ2-1, with 7 bases aligning to TRBD2. After removal of 10 bases from V and 1 base from J, the junction contained 7 bases not matched to a gene. The CDR3 is made up of 14 amino acids. Germline CDR1 is MNHNY and CDR2 is SVGAGI (reference sequence). The CDR3 bases are TGTGCCACAAGAGCGGGAAGTTCCTACAATGAGCAGTTCTTC. It codes for CATRAGSSYNEQFF.

The sample holds a few counts of this clone. The chain uses TRBV5-1 and TRBJ1-2; no clear D gene. The CDR3 extends over 13 amino acids. Per the germline V gene, CDR1 is SGHRS and CDR2 is YFSETQ. Deletions cut 3 bases from V and 8 bases from J, with 14 bases between. This CDR3 is CASSSGQVRGYTF. The CDR3 DNA reads as TGCGCCAGCAGCTCCGGCCAGGTTCGGGGCTACACCTTC. Using reference TRBV5-1 and TRBJ1-2 for the parts outside the CDR3, the full variable domain is KAGVTQTPRYLIKTRGQQVTLSCSPISGHRSVSWYQQTPGQGLQFLFEYFSETQRNKGNFPGRFSGRQFSNSRSEMNVSTLELGDSALYLCASSSGQVRGYTFGSGTRLTVV.

This clone was recorded a few times. Other nucleotide sequences in the sample specify the same CDR3. The chain couples TRBV11-3 to TRBJ2-1; TRBD1 agrees at 11 bases. This CDR3 contains 17 residues. V shed 0 bases, J shed 4 bases, and the junction held 5 bases outside the gene matches. The germline V gene has CDR1 SGHNT and CDR2 YENEEA. In nucleotides, the CDR3 is TGTGCCAGCAGCTTAGATTCTGGGACAGGGGGTTACAATGAGCAGTTCTTC. Protein: CASSLDSGTGGYNEQFF.

This chain uses TRBV29-1 with TRBJ2-1; 7 positions agree with TRBD1. The germline V gene encodes CDR1 SQVTM and CDR2 ANQGSEA. The CDR3 has 14 amino acids. The junction had 14 bases not matched to a gene; V was cut back by 8 bases and J by 7 bases. Written as DNA, the CDR3 is TGCAGCTCAATCGTGAAGTCAGGGGGAAATGAGCAGTTCTTC. Translated, it gives CSSIVKSGGNEQFF.

The chain is built from TRBV5-1 and TRBJ2-1, with D tentatively TRBD1 or TRBD2 (5 bases each). V lost 4 bases, J lost 2 bases, and 13 bases lay in between. Germline lookup yields CDR1 SGHRS and CDR2 YFSETQ. This CDR3 contains 15 residues. CDR3 protein: CASSRPGATYNEQFF. The CDR3 DNA reads as TGCGCCAGCAGCCGTCCCGGGGCTACCTACAATGAGCAGTTCTTC. Full variable domain (outside the CDR3, taken from reference TRBV5-1 and TRBJ2-1): KAGVTQTPRYLIKTRGQQVTLSCSPISGHRSVSWYQQTPGQGLQFLFEYFSETQRNKGNFPGRFSGRQFSNSRSEMNVSTLELGDSALYLCASSRPGATYNEQFFGPGTRLTVL.